This T cell receptor beta chain was identified in a study of PD-1 blockade in classical Hodgkin lymphoma. There are 16 residues in the CDR3. From germline, CDR1 is SGHRS and CDR2 YFSETQ. J gave up 6 bases and V 3 bases, and 8 bases lay outside the gene matches. TCRdb's table, derived via immunoSEQ multiplex PCR, lists solely in-frame clones and lacks some. The data contain roughly 17,000 clones, around 82% of them singletons. Time point described: cycle 4 day 1 (C4D1), after five to seven weeks of nivolumab. Relapses following autologous stem cell transplantation were seen in all patients, with brentuximab vedotin exposure varying.

The starting material was peripheral blood mononuclear cells (PBMCs), obtained before the fourth cycle of nivolumab. The clonotype originates from a human donor with classical Hodgkin lymphoma. The V call is TRBV5-1, the J call TRBJ2-1; 11 bases agree with TRBD1. CDR3: CASSWEGTGGSNEQFF. In DNA, the CDR3 is TGCGCCAGCAGCTGGGAAGGGACAGGGGGATCCAATGAGCAGTTCTTC.